This TCR beta chain comes out of a study of type 1 regulatory T cells. About the research overall: T-allo10 is a Tr1-enriched, alloantigen-specific CD4 T cell product made in vitro.

Graft donor-derived T-allo10 cells were described as host-alloantigen-specific, anergic, and alloantigen-specifically suppressive. In TCRdb, the reads were re-called with MiXCR into one record per CDR3 protein. In the table there are 60,000 to 80,000 distinct CDR3 sequences, about three fifths of which are singletons. The CDR3 runs 14 residues. Germline V gene sequence: CDR1 MNHNS, CDR2 SASEGT. As concerns this clonotype: Its antigen is not known.

The rearrangement uses TRBV6-1 and TRBJ1-5; no reliable D call. The DNA end is a closer match to TRBJ2-3, so the J assignment may be wrong. This TCR came from a human donor in good health. Sequenced material: cultured T cells, either the whole culture or a sorted T cell fraction (not recorded which). Subset here: Tr1-enriched cell product generated in vitro against host alloantigens. The CDR3 spells CASSIGNTNQPQYF. CDR3 bases: TGTGCCAGCAGTATTGGTAATACCAATCAGCCCCAGTATTTT.